The subject of this entry is one TCR beta chain. Its antigen is currently unknown. Amplification of TCR beta used genomic DNA extracted from peripheral blood. CDR1 SGHNT and CDR2 YENEEA come from the germline V gene. CDR3 size: 14 residues. V lost 2 bases, J lost 1 base, and 8 bases lay in between. This entry comes from a study of T cell repertoires in aging, cancer and after chemotherapy. Study information: Paired samples before and after chemotherapy came from glioblastoma patients receiving temozolomide-based therapy. Overall study results and limits: Across the chemotherapy interval, each cancer cohort showed higher median generation probability, suggesting thymic rebound. In cancer patients, declining TCR diversity with age involved lost richness and lost evenness.

A mixed TRB-A/B primer pool amplified rearranged TRB by multiplex touch-down PCR. One entry per CDR3 protein, called by TCRdb with MiXCR from the multiplex PCR reads. The sample lists about 7,900 distinct CDR3 sequences; more than 40% were seen once. The source material was blood. The sequence came from a human donor with a solid tumor. The chain links TRBV11-3 to TRBJ1-1; D is ambiguous. The CDR3 DNA reads as TGTGCCAGCAGCTTAAATCCTTCGAACACTGAAGCTTTCTTT. It encodes CASSLNPSNTEAFF. Supplemented by reference TRBV11-3 and TRBJ1-1, the full variable domain reads EAGVVQSPRYKIIEKKQPVAFWCNPISGHNTLYWYLQNLGQGPELLIRYENEEAVDDSQLPKDRFSAERLKGVDSTLKIQPAELGDSAVYLCASSLNPSNTEAFFGQGTRLTVV.